The clone carrying this T cell receptor beta chain was counted only a few times. The sample belongs to a study of human T cells and chemical hapten exposure. Each CDR3 protein gets one entry after TCRdb re-called the RACE reads with MiXCR. The sample has some 49,000 distinct CDR3 sequences, 8.5% to 10% seen once. The sample's time point: pre-sensitization, week 0. The treatment here: therapeutic diphenylcyclopropenone sensitization with weekly scalp DPC. Extraction of total RNA was performed on unfractionated whole blood. Germline assignment: CDR1 MNHNY and CDR2 SVGAGI (reference sequence). CDR3 length: 17 residues. V was pared by 4 bases and J by 3 bases, with 21 bases between.

The chain recombines TRBV6-6 with TRBJ1-2; TRBD1 might be the D (6 bases). This TCR derives from a woman aged 25 to 39 with alopecia areata. Some clones in this sample may be carry-over from other donors' samples. Sample: whole blood, taken in connection with sensitization to the hapten diphenylcyclopropenone (DPC). The CDR3 coding sequence is TGTGCCAGCAGTTCCCCCCCACGGGGGCCGTCAGACTATGGCTACACCTTC. It specifies CASSSPPRGPSDYGYTF.